The entry below gives a single T cell receptor beta chain sequence along with its context. These data are taken from a study of cytomegalovirus exposure and HLA in healthy donors. In the PCR, 60 Vbeta and 13 Jbeta primers were used. Using immunoSEQ multiplex PCR, the repertoire was profiled, and TCRdb retains in-frame clones only, with some absent. The sample has approximately 20,000 clones. CDR1 SQVTM and CDR2 ANQGSEA come from the germline V gene. There are 13 residues in the CDR3. Trimming took 6 bases from V and 2 from J, leaving 13 bases between them. The sequenced sample consisted of PBMCs. This receptor was taken from a man aged 55-75 years in good health and CMV-seropositive. V gene TRBV29-1 combines with J gene TRBJ2-5; the D gene is possibly TRBD1 (5 bases). The CDR3 region has the DNA TGCAGCGTCGCAGACAGACAGCAAGAGACCCAGTACTTC. It yields the protein CSVADRQQETQYF.